The subject of this entry is one TCR beta chain. Its binding antigen is unknown. Per-base quality was not reported, and no clone a single base away is much larger than it. The CDR3, cysteine through phenylalanine, is 14 amino acids long. This entry keeps only the CDR3 DNA: 42 bases, framed from base 1. V is pruned by 10 bases and J by 4 bases, leaving 10 bases of the junction without a gene match. Reading the germline V gene (reference sequence) gives CDR1 LNHDA and CDR2 SQIVND. The CDR3 regions of human TCRbeta chains were analyzed by immunosequencing. Regarding the original processing steps: TCRs in the repertoires were matched against a reference library of SARS-CoV-2-specific TCRs that had been generated with the MIRA antigen-specificity platform. Breadth was defined as the fraction of unique TCRs that were SARS-CoV-2-associated. Depth was defined as the fraction of total T cells that were SARS-CoV-2-associated. Each spike-specific TCR was assigned to its reactive spike region and to a CD4 or CD8 class using the MIRA data. Log10-transformed breadth and depth values were compared by one-way ANOVA with Sidak's multiple comparisons tests. Not all clones reach the TCRdb copy of this immuneACCESS table, which keeps in-frame sequences only. Checked studies attribute under half of the gap to unresolved V genes and leave the rest unexplained. V and J calls and clone size are given by that table; D and trimming were obtained from the DNA. This sample has some 97,000 clones in its table, and around 90% of those were observed once. The top ten clonotypes cover roughly 2% of the sample.

The sample comes from a study of T cell responses to AZD1222 COVID-19 vaccine (dated by TCRdb to the early 2020s). Study-level background: AZD1222 recipients given second doses at about 4 weeks or at about 12 weeks were pooled, since spike-specific TCR depth and breadth were not found to differ between the two schedules. Trial participants were enrolled by age into subgroups of 18-55, 56-69 and 70-plus years, and around 140, 26 and 57 TCR-sequenced participants, respectively, were included in these subgroups. A total of 230 to 250 trial participants underwent TCR sequencing, of whom about 210 had received two doses of AZD1222 and roughly 26 had received two doses of the MenACWY control vaccine. The study at large found these results: Spike-specific TCR breadth and depth rose significantly after two AZD1222 doses compared with day 0 and with MenACWY recipients. Because no samples from the day 14 peak response were available, repertoires could be characterized only after the peak T cell response. The vaccine-associated CD4 TCRs covered the entire spike protein, and the dominant responses fell in regions 160-218 and 743-854. Reportedly, almost half of the unique spike-specific TCRs recognized epitopes lying outside the regions that are mutated in the B.1.351 and B.1.1.7 variants. Participants were mostly white British, with more females than males. The authors suggested clonal diversity may have been underestimated. The 56-69-year group was small, and its depth increase did not reach significance, likely because of low power. Only six AZD1222 recipients were SARS-CoV-2 seropositive at baseline, limiting conclusions about previously exposed vaccinees.

The label giving this sample's time point can be read as: baseline before first vaccination. Vaccinee samples came from UK trials COV001 and COV002, including a single-blind randomized controlled phase 2/3 trial of AZD1222 (ChAdOx1 nCoV-19) in healthy adults. Trial participant PBMC samples were collected at day 0 and day 28 after the second dose for TCRbeta chain sequencing. Here the chain combines TRBV19 and TRBJ2-3, with 8 junctional bases fitting TRBD2. The clonotype originates from an adult in good health. The sample here was peripheral blood, taken on day 0 of AZD1222 vaccination. In nucleotide form, the sequence is TGTGCCACAGGAGCGGGAGCGGGCGCAGATACGCAGTATTTT. It encodes CATGAGAGADTQYF.